Listed below are T cell receptor beta chains from one sample, sequenced in a study of blood T cell repertoires in COVID-19. Produced via immunoSEQ multiplex PCR; TCRdb's table is partial and in-frame only. The sample lists about 190,000 clones, roughly 80% occurring once. Sequencing was performed on peripheral blood. The receptors shown here come from a man aged 25 to 40 with active or convalescent COVID-19. Both conserved end residues are trimmed from each CDR3.

j_call,cdr3_length,v_call,cdr3_aa
TRBJ2-1,15,TRBV5-1,ASKGAASGVVWNEQF
TRBJ2-7,12,TRBV7-9,ASSIRDSFYEQY
TRBJ1-2,11,TRBV12-3/TRBV12-4,ASSLVPVYGYT
TRBJ2-2,14,TRBV6-6,ASSKTGKGGTGELF
TRBJ2-5,14,TRBV6-2/TRBV6-3,ASSYQREGTKETQY
TRBJ2-3,12,TRBV28,ASIAGRGPDTQY
TRBJ2-5,12,TRBV14,ASSQTGGLETQY
TRBJ1-5,9,TRBV9,ASGAEQPQH
TRBJ1-3,13,TRBV6-5,ASSYRDREGNTIY
TRBJ1-3,15,TRBV6-4,ASSDSRRTSSGNTIY
TRBJ1-2,12,TRBV28,AISRGGLDYGYT
TRBJ2-1,11,TRBV19,ASSKLAGGQQF
TRBJ1-1,12,TRBV11-3,ASSLDGGLTEAF